This T cell receptor (beta chain) was identified in a study of beta chain features in type 1 diabetes. Overall study results and limits: Patients with Type 1 diabetes showed moderately but significantly shorter TCRB CDR3s in all four CD4+ subsets. Lower insertion and higher deletion counts appeared at VDJ junctions in type 1 diabetes patients.

Germline CDR1 reads SGHAT; CDR2 reads FQNNGV. The CDR3 length is 17 residues. The V end lost 2 bases, the J end lost 2 bases, and 18 bases lay between the germline ends. CD45RO/CCR7/CD25/CD127/CD95/CD27 staining was used to isolate CD4+ naive, central memory, regulatory and stem cell-like memory cells by sorting. Every bit of the isolated RNA underwent reverse transcription, so sequencing read expressed TCRB transcripts. The method was immunoSEQ multiplex PCR; TCRdb's version includes in-frame clones alone and lacks a portion of them. Among over 200,000 clones listed, roughly 10% were seen once. Only a few counts were recorded for this clone. Its antigen is not known.

The chain links TRBV11-2 to TRBJ1-1, with D hard to call. The sample was naive CD4+ T cells from blood. This sequence was found in a man aged 25 to 40 with type 1 diabetes. Here the CDR3 DNA reads TGTGCCAGCAGCTTATACCCCCAGGCCAGCAAAAACACTGAAGCTTTCTTT. Translation gives CASSLYPQASKNTEAFF.